One sample yielded the 30 T cell receptor beta chains listed below, sequenced in a study of molecular identifiers for immune sequencing clone quantification. TCRdb recomputed calls from the PCR reads with MiXCR, one row per CDR3 protein. The sample contains roughly 100,000 distinct CDR3 sequences, about 35% of which appear only once. Sequencing was done on a sample of naive CD8+ T cells from blood, with Jurkat cell RNA spiked in. The subset is: FACS-sorted CD8+CD4-CCR7+CD45RA+ naive T cells. Receptor source: a human donor in good health. Some libraries in this study had Jurkat cell RNA spiked in.

This clonotype occurred a few times. The CDR3 bases are TGTGCCAGCAGCCAACTCCTCTCCCGACAGGTGAACACTGAAGCTTTCTTT. Its protein product is CASSQLLSRQVNTEAFF. The V call is TRBV11-2, the J call TRBJ1-1; TRBD1 might be the D (6 bases). CDR1 SGHAT and CDR2 FQNNGV come from the germline V gene. This CDR3 spans 17 amino acids. The V end lost 5 bases, the J end lost 0 bases, and 19 bases lay between the germline ends.

This clonotype was recorded a few times. The chain employs TRBV7-9 and TRBJ1-1; 7 bases map to TRBD1. CDR1 SEHNR and CDR2 FQNEAQ come from the germline V gene (reference sequence). The J segment lost 4 bases and the V segment lost 5 bases, leaving 10 bases of the junction unmatched. This CDR3 is built from 15 residues. The CDR3 coding sequence is TGTGCCAGCAGCCCTCCCGACAGGGTGGGCACTGAAGCTTTCTTT. Translation: CASSPPDRVGTEAFF.

The sample holds a few counts of this clonotype. The rearrangement uses TRBV9 and TRBJ2-2, with a possible D match to TRBD2 (6 bases). Germline CDR1 SGDLS, CDR2 YYNGEE. The V end was cut by 3 bases, the J end by 6 bases, with 21 bases between. The CDR3 spans 17 residues. CDR3 bases: TGTGCCAGCAGCGCACCACCCGGGACTCTCCCAGCCGGGGAGCTGTTTTTT. Translating it yields CASSAPPGTLPAGELFF.

This clonotype was detected a few times. One junction end does not reproduce the germline sequence, and a read error may be involved. The J gene is TRBJ2-5, the V gene TRBV5-6, with a weak D call TRBD1 (6 bases). The CDR3 spans 13 residues. In germline, CDR1 is SGHDT, CDR2 YYEEEE. The CDR3 coding sequence is TGTGCCGGCAGCTCGGACAGTCAAGAGACCCAGTACTTC. Translated: CAGSSDSQETQYF.

This clonotype has a count of ten or more. The rearrangement links TRBV6-2 or TRBV6-3 to TRBJ2-6; D unresolved. The V end was cut by 6 bases, the J end by 2 bases, with 14 bases between. The CDR3 sequence is 16 residues long. Per the germline V gene, CDR1 is MNHEY and CDR2 is SVGEGT. CDR3 residues: CASSQTAATGANVLTF. In nucleotides, the CDR3 is TGTGCCAGCAGCCAAACGGCGGCCACTGGGGCCAACGTCCTGACTTTC.

This clonotype was counted many times. The rearrangement links TRBV14 to TRBJ2-2; D gene uncertain. With 4 bases removed from V and 2 bases from J, the gap between germline ends came to 5 bases. This CDR3 is built from 13 residues. Germline V gene data show CDR1 as SGHDN and CDR2 as FVKESK. This CDR3 is CASSPINTGELFF. The CDR3 bases are TGTGCCAGCAGCCCTATTAACACCGGGGAGCTGTTTTTT.

This clonotype has at least ten counts. The chain uses TRBV7-9 and TRBJ2-2; the D is unclear. V was clipped by 4 bases and J by 3 bases, with 3 bases between them. The CDR3 extends over 12 amino acids. Germline assignment: CDR1 SEHNR and CDR2 FQNEAQ (reference sequence). CDR3 residues: CASSWDTGELFF. CDR3 sequence (DNA): TGTGCCAGCAGCTGGGACACCGGGGAGCTGTTTTTT.

This clonotype was seen a handful of times. The V and J genes are TRBV12-3 or TRBV12-4 and TRBJ2-3; D not certain. V lost 1 base, J lost 1 base, and 12 bases lay in between. The CDR3 runs 16 residues. The CDR3 nucleotides read TGTGCCAGCAGTTTAGGTAGTACTTGGGGCACAGATACGCAGTATTTT. Amino acids: CASSLGSTWGTDTQYF.

This clonotype has just a few counts. A much larger clone lies a single base off, so this may be a read error. The V call is TRBV7-9, the J call TRBJ1-1; no firm D call. V dropped 8 bases and J dropped 4 bases, with 20 bases sitting between them. CDR3 length: 15 residues. Germline V gene data show CDR1 as SEHNR and CDR2 as FQNEAQ (reference sequence). The CDR3 is CASPPQRSRVTEAFF. For the CDR3, the DNA is TGTGCCAGCCCCCCCCAGAGGTCTCGCGTCACTGAAGCTTTCTTT. Full variable domain (missing parts from reference TRBV7-9 and TRBJ1-1): DTGVSQNPRHKITKRGQNVTFRCDPISEHNRLYWYRQTLGQGPEFLTYFQNEAQLEKSRLLSDRFSAERPKGSFSTLEIQRTEQGDSAMYLCASPPQRSRVTEAFFGQGTRLTVV.

This clonotype was seen just once. The CDR3 does not end in the conserved phenylalanine or tryptophan, so this is likely a read error. The chain links TRBV27 to TRBJ1-4; weak D call: TRBD1 (5 bases). CDR1 and CDR2 (germline): MNHEY, SMNVEV (reference sequence). The CDR3 runs 15 residues. V lost 6 bases, J lost 3 bases, and 14 bases lay in between. The CDR3 sequence: CASSPRTGANEKLFL. CDR3 bases: TGTGCCAGCAGCCCCAGAACGGGGGCTAATGAAAAACTGTTTTTA.

V gene TRBV6-5 combines with J gene TRBJ1-1; D remains unclear. V lost 2 bases and J 7 bases, leaving 8 bases between the germline ends. Germline CDR1 MNHEY, CDR2 SVGAGI. This CDR3 contains 12 residues. CDR3 protein: CASSYGAYEAFF. The CDR3 DNA sequence: TGTGCCAGCAGTTACGGAGCCTATGAAGCTTTCTTT.

The J gene is TRBJ2-1, the V gene TRBV7-9; D uncertain. Germline CDR1 is SEHNR and CDR2 is FQNEAQ (reference sequence). The CDR3 is 14 amino acids. Trimming cost V 5 bases and J 3 bases, with 11 bases left between them. The CDR3 region has the DNA TGTGCCAGCAGCCCCATGGGGTTCTACAATGAGCAGTTCTTC. It is translated as CASSPMGFYNEQFF.

This chain connects TRBV12-3 or TRBV12-4 to TRBJ2-6, with D tentatively TRBD1 (5 bases). V was clipped by 6 bases and J by 2 bases, with 23 bases between them. The CDR3 spans 19 residues. This chain's CDR3 is CASSHWNAANRTGANVLTF. For the CDR3, the DNA is TGTGCCAGCAGCCACTGGAATGCCGCGAACAGGACTGGGGCCAACGTCCTGACTTTC.

This clonotype was observed a handful of times. V gene TRBV14 combines with J gene TRBJ2-1; no reliable D call. Trimming took off 1 base at V and 10 bases at J, with 8 bases between the two ends. The CDR3 runs to 12 residues. Germline assignment: CDR1 SGHDN and CDR2 FVKESK. CDR3 DNA: TGTGCCAGCAGCCAAGTTGGGGTGGAGCAGTTCTTC. Its translation: CASSQVGVEQFF. The full variable domain, completed using reference TRBV14 and TRBJ2-1, is EAGVTQFPSHSVIEKGQTVTLRCDPISGHDNLYWYRRVMGKEIKFLLHFVKESKQDESGMPNNRFLAERTGGTYSTLKVQPAELEDSGVYFCASSQVGVEQFFGPGTRLTVL.

A few counts support this clonotype. The chain couples TRBV2 to TRBJ2-7; no reliable D call. V shed 8 bases and J shed 0 bases, with 11 bases lying between them. From germline, CDR1 is SNHLY and CDR2 FYNNEI. The CDR3 is 13 residues long. CDR3 nucleotides: TGTGCCAGCCTCCCGGCCAGCTCCTACGAGCAGTACTTC. Amino acids: CASLPASSYEQYF. The full variable domain, with the rest looked up from reference TRBV2 and TRBJ2-7, is EPEVTQTPSHQVTQMGQEVILRCVPISNHLYFYWYRQILGQKVEFLVSFYNNEISEKSEIFDDQFSVERPDGSNFTLKIRSTKLEDSAMYFCASLPASSYEQYFGPGTRLTVT.

The J gene is TRBJ2-7, the V gene TRBV3-1, with a tentative D call TRBD1 (6 bases). This CDR3 has 15 residues. V dropped 6 bases and J dropped 0 bases, with 15 bases sitting between them. Germline CDR1 LGHDT, CDR2 YNNKEL (reference sequence). The DNA for the CDR3 is TGTGCCAGCAGTCCCGGGACGGACAGCTCCTACGAGCAGTACTTC. Translated, it gives CASSPGTDSSYEQYF.

This clonotype was counted once. Since the CDR3 does not end with the conserved phenylalanine or tryptophan, this likely comes from a read error. The CDR3: CASSLQLAGGAHEQYI. The CDR3 DNA sequence: TGTGCCAGCAGCCTACAACTAGCGGGAGGGGCCCACGAGCAGTACATC. The chain has TRBV9 and TRBJ2-7, with 13 nucleotides matching TRBD2. The germline CDR1 and CDR2 sequences are SGDLS and YYNGEE. The V and J ends lost 4 bases and 5 bases, in that order; junction bases with no gene match: 9. The CDR3 totals 16 residues.

This clonotype was recorded at least ten times. The rearrangement joins TRBV7-9 to TRBJ1-4; D might be TRBD1 (5 bases). The CDR3 has 14 amino acids. Deletions cut 10 bases from V and 4 bases from J, with 16 bases between. CDR1 and CDR2 (germline): SEHNR, FQNEAQ (reference sequence). The CDR3: CATSPGRSNEKLFF. The CDR3 nucleotides are TGTGCCACCTCCCCGGGACGGAGTAATGAAAAACTGTTTTTT.

The chain recombines TRBV7-9 with TRBJ2-7, with D possibly TRBD1 on 5 matching bases. Trimming took 1 base from V and 2 from J, leaving 12 bases between them. Looked up from germline, CDR1 is SEHNR and CDR2 is FQNEAQ (reference sequence). The CDR3 has 15 amino acids. The DNA of the CDR3 is TGTGCCAGCAGCTTAGTCATGGGGCCCACCTACGAGCAGTACTTC. Translation gives CASSLVMGPTYEQYF. The variable domain in full, completed from reference TRBV7-9 and TRBJ2-7, reads DTGVSQNPRHKITKRGQNVTFRCDPISEHNRLYWYRQTLGQGPEFLTYFQNEAQLEKSRLLSDRFSAERPKGSFSTLEIQRTEQGDSAMYLCASSLVMGPTYEQYFGPGTRLTVT.

In its sample, this clonotype was seen a few times. V is TRBV6-5 and J is TRBJ2-1; 10 bases fit TRBD2. The CDR3 has 18 amino acids. Germline trimming cut 6 bases from V and 12 bases from J; bases unmatched to any gene: 23. The germline CDR1 and CDR2 sequences are MNHEY and SVGAGI. CDR3: CASSPFLGSSGRGGWQFF. For the CDR3, the DNA is TGTGCCAGCAGCCCCTTCCTCGGCTCCAGCGGGAGGGGGGGTTGGCAGTTCTTC.

This clonotype turned up a few times. The chain couples TRBV29-1 to TRBJ2-2; tentative D call: TRBD1 (6 bases). Germline values: CDR1 SQVTM, CDR2 ANQGSEA. The CDR3 is 15 amino acids. V lost 3 bases to trimming and J lost 1 base, with 12 bases between them. As DNA, the CDR3 is TGCAGCGTTGATGACCAGGGGATGAACACCGGGGAGCTGTTTTTT. It encodes CSVDDQGMNTGELFF.

A remark on this clonotype: An end of the junction does not agree with germline; a read error may underlie this. For the CDR3, the DNA is TGCGGCGTTGAAGACAGACCCTCTGGAAACACCATATATTTT. Protein product: CGVEDRPSGNTIYF. V is TRBV29-1 and J is TRBJ1-3, with a weak D call TRBD1 (5 bases). The CDR3 sequence is 14 residues long. The germline CDR1 and CDR2 sequences are SQVTM and ANQGSEA.

The genes are TRBV6-5 and TRBJ1-1; a possible D gene is TRBD1 (6 bases). Germline values: CDR1 MNHEY, CDR2 SVGAGI. The V end lost 6 bases, the J end lost 0 bases, and 14 bases lay between the germline ends. The CDR3 loop spans 15 amino acids. The CDR3 sequence is CASSAGHPMNTEAFF. The DNA for the CDR3 is TGTGCCAGCAGCGCGGGACACCCCATGAACACTGAAGCTTTCTTT.

A remark on this clonotype: The CDR3 carries no conserved terminal phenylalanine or tryptophan, so it likely arises from a read error. The chain links TRBV28 to TRBJ2-5, with 10 positions matching TRBD2. The trim removed 4 bases at V and 5 bases at J, leaving 16 bases unmatched. Germline CDR1 MDHEN, CDR2 SYDVKM. The CDR3 extends over 18 amino acids. The CDR3 loop reads CASSSPRLAGPLAETQYY. Written as DNA, the CDR3 is TGTGCCAGCAGTTCCCCCCGACTAGCGGGTCCATTAGCGGAGACCCAGTACTAC.

This clonotype was seen many times. DNA for the CDR3: TGTGCCAGCAGCTTGGACACCTATAGCAATCAGCCCCAGCATTTT. It codes for CASSLDTYSNQPQHF. The V call is TRBV5-5, the J call TRBJ1-5; D uncertain. This CDR3 is built from 15 residues. CDR1 and CDR2 (germline): SGHKS, YYEKEE (reference sequence). V lost 0 bases to trimming and J lost 0 bases, with 7 bases between them.

This clonotype was seen ten or more times. The gene calls are TRBV28 and TRBJ2-3, with D maybe TRBD1 (6 bases). Germline V gene data show CDR1 as MDHEN and CDR2 as SYDVKM. Trimming pared 4 bases from V and 8 bases from J, leaving 16 bases between. The CDR3 is made up of 14 amino acids. CDR3 sequence (DNA): TGTGCCAGCAGTTACGGACAGAAATTAACTACGCAGTATTTT. Its translation is CASSYGQKLTTQYF.

Points on this clonotype: The junction departs from germline at one end; a sequencing error may be responsible. V and J are TRBV7-6 and TRBJ2-5; D call uncertain. Per germline, CDR1 SGHVS and CDR2 FNYEAQ. This CDR3 region has 14 residues. The CDR3 loop is CASSLGGTQEPQYF. The DNA of the CDR3 is TGTGCCAGCAGCTTAGGAGGCACTCAAGAGCCCCAGTACTTC.

This clonotype was seen more than once but under ten times. V gene TRBV5-1 combines with J gene TRBJ2-2, with D uncertain. This CDR3 is built from 15 residues. Trimming stripped 4 bases from V and 5 bases from J, with 15 bases between. The germline V gene encodes CDR1 SGHRS and CDR2 YFSETQ. CDR3 in DNA: TGCGCCAGCAGCACCCGTTTAAGTGGGACCGGGGAGCTGTTTTTT. Protein sequence: CASSTRLSGTGELFF.

The chain carries TRBV7-2 and TRBJ2-7, with D tentatively TRBD1 (6 bases). CDR1 is SGHTA and CDR2 is FQGNSA in the germline V gene. V was pared by 4 bases and J by 4 bases, with 11 bases between. CDR3 length: 13 amino acids. CDR3 residues: CASSWGTGYEQYF. The DNA for the CDR3 is TGTGCCAGCAGCTGGGGCACAGGGTACGAGCAGTACTTC.

Many counts were recorded for this clonotype. The chain recombines TRBV9 with TRBJ1-1; D gene uncertain. The germline V and J ends were trimmed by 3 bases and 3 bases, with 6 bases remaining between them. Per germline, CDR1 SGDLS and CDR2 YYNGEE. There are 12 residues in the CDR3. The CDR3 reads CASSAGYTEAFF. CDR3 DNA: TGTGCCAGCAGCGCCGGGTACACTGAAGCTTTCTTT.